Given below is one T cell receptor (beta chain) in context. Its target is not known. Germline V gives CDR1 SGHKS, CDR2 YYEKEE (reference sequence). The CDR3 is made up of 16 amino acids. Losses at the gene ends were 3 bases for V and 4 bases for J; bases not matched to a gene: 13. The data were obtained in a study of T cells in Graves' hyperthyroidism and ophthalmopathy. Points from the study as a whole: Within blood appeared most thyroid clonotypes that had expanded above 0.001.

RNA transcripts yielded amplified TCR beta CDR3 regions. An initial round of RT-PCR targeting the TCR CDR3 relied on the HTBI primer set. TCRdb called the multiplex PCR reads again in MiXCR, with one record for every CDR3 protein. Among hundreds of thousands of distinct CDR3 sequences listed, 13% were seen once. This TCR derives from a woman aged 18-30 years with Graves' hyperthyroidism. The specimen was blood. The chain links TRBV5-5 to TRBJ2-7, with 7 bases fitting TRBD1. CDR3 DNA sequence: TGTGCCAGCAGCTCGTTAGGGGGCAGGGGTGGGTACGAGCAGTACTTC. Its translation: CASSSLGGRGGYEQYF.